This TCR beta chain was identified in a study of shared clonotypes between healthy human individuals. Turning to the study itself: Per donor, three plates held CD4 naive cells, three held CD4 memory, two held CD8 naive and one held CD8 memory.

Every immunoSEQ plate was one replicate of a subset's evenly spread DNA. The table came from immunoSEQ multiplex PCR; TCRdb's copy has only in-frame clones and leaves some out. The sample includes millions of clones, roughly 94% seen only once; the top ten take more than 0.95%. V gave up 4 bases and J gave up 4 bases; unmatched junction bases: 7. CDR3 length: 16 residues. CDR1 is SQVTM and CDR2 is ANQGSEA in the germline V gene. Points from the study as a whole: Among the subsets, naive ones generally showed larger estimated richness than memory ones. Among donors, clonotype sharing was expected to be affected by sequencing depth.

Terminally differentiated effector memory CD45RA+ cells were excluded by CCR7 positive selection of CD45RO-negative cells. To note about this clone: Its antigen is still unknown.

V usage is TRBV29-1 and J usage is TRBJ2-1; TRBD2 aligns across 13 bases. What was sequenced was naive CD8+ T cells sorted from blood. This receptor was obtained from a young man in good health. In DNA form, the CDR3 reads TGCAGCGTTGTCCCTCGACTAGCGGGAGGTTACAATGAGCAGTTCTTC. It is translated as CSVVPRLAGGYNEQFF.